This T cell receptor beta chain was profiled in a study of shared clonotypes between healthy human individuals. Whole-study context: A couple of female and three male donors aged 18 to 49 were enrolled. Study-level findings and limits: It was anticipated that sequencing depth would influence how many clonotypes donors shared.

In regard to this clone: Its antigen is not known.

Germline V lookup: CDR1 MDHEN, CDR2 SYDVKM. The CDR3 runs to 15 residues. V was pared by 3 bases and J by 2 bases, with 11 bases between. Deep level was the assay's run setting. Input per replicate PCR of unsorted PBMC was around 0.3 ug DNA, corresponding to 32,000 or so T cell genomes. Assay: immunoSEQ multiplex PCR; the TCRdb copy retains only in-frame clones and omits some. The data show 450,000 to 600,000 clones, about four fifths seen once. The clonotype comes from a woman aged 40 to 50 in good health. Some clones in this sample may be carry-over from other donors' samples. V usage is TRBV28 and J usage is TRBJ2-4; D is unclear. Sequenced sample: PBMCs. Here the CDR3 reads CASSFRSWSKNIQYF. The CDR3 DNA follows: TGTGCCAGCAGTTTTAGGAGCTGGTCCAAAAACATTCAGTACTTC.